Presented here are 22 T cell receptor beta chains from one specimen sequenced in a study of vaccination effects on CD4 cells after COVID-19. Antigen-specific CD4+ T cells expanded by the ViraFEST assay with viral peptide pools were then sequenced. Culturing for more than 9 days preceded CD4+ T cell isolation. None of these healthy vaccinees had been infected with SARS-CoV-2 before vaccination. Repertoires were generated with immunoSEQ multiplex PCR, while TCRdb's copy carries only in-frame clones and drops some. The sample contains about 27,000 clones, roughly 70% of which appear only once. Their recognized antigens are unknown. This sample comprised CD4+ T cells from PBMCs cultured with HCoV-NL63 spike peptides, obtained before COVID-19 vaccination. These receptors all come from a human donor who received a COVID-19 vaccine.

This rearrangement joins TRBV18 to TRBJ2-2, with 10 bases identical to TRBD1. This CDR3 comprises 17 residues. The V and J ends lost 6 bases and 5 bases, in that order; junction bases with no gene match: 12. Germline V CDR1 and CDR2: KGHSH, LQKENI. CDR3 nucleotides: TGTGCCAGCTCTCCTCCAATGACAGGGGGCGCGACCGGGGAGCTGTTTTTT. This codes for CASSPPMTGGATGELFF.

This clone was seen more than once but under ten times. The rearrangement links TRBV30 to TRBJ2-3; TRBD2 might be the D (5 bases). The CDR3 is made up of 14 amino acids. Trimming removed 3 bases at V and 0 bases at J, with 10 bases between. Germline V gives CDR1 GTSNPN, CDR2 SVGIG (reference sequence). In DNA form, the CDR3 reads TGTGCCTGGAGCGGTCGGGGTAGCACAGATACGCAGTATTTT. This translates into CAWSGRGSTDTQYF. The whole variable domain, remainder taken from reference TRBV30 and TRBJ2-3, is SQTIHQWPATLVQPVGSPLSLECTVEGTSNPNLYWYRQAAGRGLQLLFYSVGIGQISSEVPQNLSASRPQDRQFILSSKKLLLSDSGFYLCAWSGRGSTDTQYFGPGTRLTVL.

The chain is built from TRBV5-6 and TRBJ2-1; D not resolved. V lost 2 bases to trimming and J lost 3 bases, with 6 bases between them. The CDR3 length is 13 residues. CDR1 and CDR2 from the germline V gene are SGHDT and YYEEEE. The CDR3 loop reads CASSFLDYNEQFF. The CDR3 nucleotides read TGTGCCAGCAGCTTTCTGGACTACAATGAGCAGTTCTTC.

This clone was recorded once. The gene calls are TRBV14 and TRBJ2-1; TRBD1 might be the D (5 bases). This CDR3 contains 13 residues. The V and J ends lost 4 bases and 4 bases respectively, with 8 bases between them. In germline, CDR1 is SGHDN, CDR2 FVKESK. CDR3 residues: CASSLQAYNEQFF. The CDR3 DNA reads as TGTGCCAGCAGCCTACAGGCTTACAATGAGCAGTTCTTC.

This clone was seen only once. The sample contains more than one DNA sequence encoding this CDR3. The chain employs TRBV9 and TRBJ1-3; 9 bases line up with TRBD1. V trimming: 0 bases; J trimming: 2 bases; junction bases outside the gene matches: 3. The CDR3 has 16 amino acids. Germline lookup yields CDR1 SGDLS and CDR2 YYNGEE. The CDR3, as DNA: TGTGCCAGCAGCGTAGATACAGGGGGCACTGGAAACACCATATATTTT. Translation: CASSVDTGGTGNTIYF.

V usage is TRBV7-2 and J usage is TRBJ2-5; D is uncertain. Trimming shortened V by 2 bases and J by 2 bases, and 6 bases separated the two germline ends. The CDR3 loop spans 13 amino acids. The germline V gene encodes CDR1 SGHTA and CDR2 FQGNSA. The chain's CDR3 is CASSLYRQETQYF. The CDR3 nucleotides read TGTGCCAGCAGCTTATACAGACAAGAGACCCAGTACTTC.

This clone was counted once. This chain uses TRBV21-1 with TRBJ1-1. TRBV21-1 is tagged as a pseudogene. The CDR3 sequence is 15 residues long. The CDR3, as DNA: TGTGCCAGCAGCAAACCGGGGGGCGAGGACACTGAAGCTTTCTTT. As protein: CASSKPGGEDTEAFF.

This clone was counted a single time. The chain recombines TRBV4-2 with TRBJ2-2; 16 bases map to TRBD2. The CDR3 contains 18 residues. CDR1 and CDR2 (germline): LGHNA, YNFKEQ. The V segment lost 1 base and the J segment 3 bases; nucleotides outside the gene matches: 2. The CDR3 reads CASSQGGLAGGYTGELFF. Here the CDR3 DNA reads TGTGCCAGCAGCCAAGGGGGACTAGCGGGAGGGTACACCGGGGAGCTGTTTTTT.

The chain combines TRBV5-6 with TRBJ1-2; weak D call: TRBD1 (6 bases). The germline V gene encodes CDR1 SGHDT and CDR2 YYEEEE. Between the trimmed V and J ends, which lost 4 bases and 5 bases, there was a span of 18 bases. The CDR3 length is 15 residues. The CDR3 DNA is TGTGCCAGCAGCCCTACAGGGAAGGAGGCTTATGGCTACACCTTC. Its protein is CASSPTGKEAYGYTF.

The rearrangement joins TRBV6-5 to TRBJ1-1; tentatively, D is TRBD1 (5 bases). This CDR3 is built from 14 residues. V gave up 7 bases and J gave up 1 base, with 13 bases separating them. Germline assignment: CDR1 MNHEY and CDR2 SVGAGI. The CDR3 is CASTLGHPNTEAFF. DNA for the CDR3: TGTGCCAGCACCCTCGGACACCCGAACACTGAAGCTTTCTTT.

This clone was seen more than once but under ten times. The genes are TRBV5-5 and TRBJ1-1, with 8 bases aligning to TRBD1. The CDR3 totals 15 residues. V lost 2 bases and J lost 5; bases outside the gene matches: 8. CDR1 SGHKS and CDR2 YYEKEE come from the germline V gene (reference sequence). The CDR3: CASSFSGGGGTEAFF. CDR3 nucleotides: TGTGCCAGCAGCTTCTCAGGGGGCGGGGGGACTGAAGCTTTCTTT.

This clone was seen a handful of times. CDR3 residues: CASRPESYGYTF. CDR3 in DNA: TGTGCCAGTCGACCAGAGAGCTATGGCTACACCTTC. This sequence joins TRBV2 and TRBJ1-2; the D is unclear. The CDR3 length is 12 residues. V was pared by 9 bases and J by 4 bases, with 12 bases between. Germline V gives CDR1 SNHLY, CDR2 FYNNEI.

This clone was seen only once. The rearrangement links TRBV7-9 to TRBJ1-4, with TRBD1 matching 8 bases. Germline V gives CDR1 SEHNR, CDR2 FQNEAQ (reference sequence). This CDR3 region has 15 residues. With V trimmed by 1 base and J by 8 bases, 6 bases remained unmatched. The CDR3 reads CASSLDRGRNEKLFF. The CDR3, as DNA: TGTGCCAGCAGCTTAGACAGGGGGAGGAACGAAAAACTGTTTTTT.

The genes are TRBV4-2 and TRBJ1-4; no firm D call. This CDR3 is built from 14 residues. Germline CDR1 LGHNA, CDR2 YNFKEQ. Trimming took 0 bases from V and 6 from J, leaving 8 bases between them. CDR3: CASSQDVKDEKLFF. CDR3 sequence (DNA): TGTGCCAGCAGCCAAGACGTAAAGGATGAAAAACTGTTTTTT.

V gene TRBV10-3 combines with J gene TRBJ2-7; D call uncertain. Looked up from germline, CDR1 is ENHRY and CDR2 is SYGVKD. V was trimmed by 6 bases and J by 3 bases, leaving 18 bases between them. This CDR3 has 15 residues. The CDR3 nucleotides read TGTGCCATCAGCTCTGGGGTTGGCGGCCTCTACGAGCAGTACTTC. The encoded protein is CAISSGVGGLYEQYF.

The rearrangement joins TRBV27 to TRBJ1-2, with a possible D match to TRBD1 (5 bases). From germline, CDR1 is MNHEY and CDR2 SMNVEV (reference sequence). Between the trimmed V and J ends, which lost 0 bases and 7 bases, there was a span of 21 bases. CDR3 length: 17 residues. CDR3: CASSLSGFGVSRGGYTF. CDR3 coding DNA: TGTGCCAGCAGTTTATCGGGTTTTGGGGTCTCGAGGGGTGGCTACACCTTC.

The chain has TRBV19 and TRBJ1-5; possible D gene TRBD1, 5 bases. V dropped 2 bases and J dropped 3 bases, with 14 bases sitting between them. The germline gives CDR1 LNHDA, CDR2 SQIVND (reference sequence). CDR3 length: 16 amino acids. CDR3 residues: CASSITPGYTNQPQHF. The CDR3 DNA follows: TGTGCCAGTAGTATAACTCCAGGGTATACCAATCAGCCCCAGCATTTT.

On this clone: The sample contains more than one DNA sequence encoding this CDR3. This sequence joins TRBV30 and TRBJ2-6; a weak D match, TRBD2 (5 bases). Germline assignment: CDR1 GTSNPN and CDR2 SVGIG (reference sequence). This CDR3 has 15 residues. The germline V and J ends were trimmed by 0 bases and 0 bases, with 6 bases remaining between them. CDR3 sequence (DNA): TGTGCCTGGAGTGTACTAGGCTCTGGGGCCAACGTCCTGACTTTC. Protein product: CAWSVLGSGANVLTF.

The CDR3 coding sequence is TGTGCCAGCATGCGAACGGCCTACGAGCAGTACTTC. It translates to CASMRTAYEQYF. The genes are TRBV28 and TRBJ2-7; D not certain. This CDR3 region has 12 residues. Germline CDR1 reads MDHEN; CDR2 reads SYDVKM. Trimming cost V 7 bases and J 2 bases, with 9 bases left between them.

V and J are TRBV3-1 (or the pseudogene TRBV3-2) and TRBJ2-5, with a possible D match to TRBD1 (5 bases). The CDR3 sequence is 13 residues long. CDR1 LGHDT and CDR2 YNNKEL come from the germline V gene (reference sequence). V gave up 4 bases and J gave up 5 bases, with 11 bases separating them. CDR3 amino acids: CASSRAGLETQYF. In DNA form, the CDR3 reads TGTGCCAGCAGCCGGGCAGGGCTTGAGACCCAGTACTTC.

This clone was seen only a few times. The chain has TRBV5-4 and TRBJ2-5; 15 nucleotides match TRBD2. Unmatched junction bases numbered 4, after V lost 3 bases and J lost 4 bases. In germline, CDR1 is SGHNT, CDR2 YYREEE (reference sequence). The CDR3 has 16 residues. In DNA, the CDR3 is TGTGCCAGCAGCTCGGGACTAGCGGGGGGAGGAGAGACCCAGTACTTC. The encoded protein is CASSSGLAGGGETQYF.

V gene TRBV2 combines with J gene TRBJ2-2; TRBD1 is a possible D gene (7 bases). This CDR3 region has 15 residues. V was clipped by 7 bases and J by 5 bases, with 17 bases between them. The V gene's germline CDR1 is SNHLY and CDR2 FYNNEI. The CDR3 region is CASTRGARTTGELFF. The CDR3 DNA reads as TGTGCCAGCACCAGGGGGGCTAGAACTACCGGGGAGCTGTTTTTT.